This T cell receptor (beta chain) originates from a study of T cell responses to AZD1222 COVID-19 vaccine. Pooling was applied to second doses at about 4 or about 12 weeks. Trimming removed 5 bases from V and 6 bases from J; junction bases left unmatched: 5. The CDR3 consists of 15 residues. In germline, CDR1 is LNHDA, CDR2 SQIVND (reference sequence). Study-wide results and caveats: Only a handful of individuals given AZD1222 were seropositive at baseline. Repertoires were sampled only after the peak T cell response.

The method was immunoSEQ multiplex PCR; TCRdb's version includes in-frame clones alone and lacks a portion of them. Here the sample spans about 180,000 clones, over 90% being singletons. A remark on this clone: Its specificity is not known.

The receptor was isolated from an adult who received the AZD1222 COVID-19 vaccine. The chain couples TRBV19 to TRBJ1-6, with TRBD1 matching over 9 bases. Sequenced here: peripheral blood, sampled 28 days after the second AZD1222 dose. The CDR3 DNA sequence: TGTGCCAGTAGTTTTCCGGGACAGGGTAATTCACCCCTCCACTTT. This encodes CASSFPGQGNSPLHF.